Listed below are T cell receptor beta chains from one sample, sequenced in a study of blood T cell repertoires in COVID-19. The assay was immunoSEQ multiplex PCR, and TCRdb's table has in-frame clones only and misses some. Of about 160,000 clones in the sample, more than 65% were seen once. Input material: PBMCs or T cells enriched from blood (not recorded which). Receptors originate from a woman aged 40 to 49 with acute COVID-19. Each CDR3 is given with its conserved first and last residue. Each record gives: D gene, J gene, V gene, clone size, CDR3 protein, CDR3 DNA. A D gene is named only where the DNA matches it firmly. Not every row has a clone size; where given, it reads once, few, many or a size class.

D gene: .; J gene: TRBJ2-1; V gene: TRBV10-3; clone size: .; CDR3 protein: CATGGQSSYNEQFF; CDR3 DNA: TGTGCCACCGGAGGACAGAGCTCCTACAATGAGCAGTTCTTC
D gene: .; J gene: TRBJ2-3; V gene: TRBV5-6; clone size: .; CDR3 protein: CASSRGDTDTQYF; CDR3 DNA: TGTGCCAGCAGCCGGGGAGACACAGATACGCAGTATTTT
D gene: TRBD2; J gene: TRBJ2-3; V gene: TRBV4-2; clone size: .; CDR3 protein: CASSQELAGALDTQYF; CDR3 DNA: TGTGCCAGCAGCCAGGAACTAGCGGGGGCGTTAGATACGCAGTATTTT
D gene: TRBD1; J gene: TRBJ1-1; V gene: TRBV6-5; clone size: .; CDR3 protein: CASRVHRGEAFF; CDR3 DNA: TGTGCCAGCAGAGTACACAGGGGTGAAGCTTTCTTT
D gene: TRBD1; J gene: TRBJ1-1; V gene: TRBV7-9; clone size: .; CDR3 protein: CASSLYSRGPEAFF; CDR3 DNA: TGTGCCAGCAGCTTATACAGCAGGGGGCCTGAAGCTTTCTTT
D gene: TRBD2; J gene: TRBJ2-2; V gene: TRBV30; clone size: .; CDR3 protein: CAWSVRDYTTGELFF; CDR3 DNA: TGTGCCTGGAGTGTCCGGGACTATACCACCGGGGAGCTGTTTTTT
D gene: .; J gene: TRBJ1-1; V gene: TRBV29-1; clone size: .; CDR3 protein: CSGQNRGGTEAFF; CDR3 DNA: TGCAGCGGCCAGAATCGTGGAGGGACTGAAGCTTTCTTT
D gene: TRBD1; J gene: TRBJ1-5; V gene: TRBV19; clone size: .; CDR3 protein: CASSPGQAPSNQPQHF; CDR3 DNA: TGTGCCAGTAGTCCGGGACAGGCCCCTAGCAATCAGCCCCAGCATTTT
D gene: TRBD1; J gene: TRBJ2-7; V gene: TRBV11-2; clone size: .; CDR3 protein: CASSSYRGRNEQYF; CDR3 DNA: TGTGCCAGCAGCTCTTACAGGGGACGCAACGAGCAGTACTTC
D gene: .; J gene: TRBJ1-1; V gene: TRBV9; clone size: once; CDR3 protein: CASSEGDLLNTEAFF; CDR3 DNA: TGTGCCAGCAGCGAGGGGGACCTTTTGAACACTGAAGCTTTCTTT
D gene: .; J gene: TRBJ2-7; V gene: TRBV7-8; clone size: .; CDR3 protein: CASSPQGNEQYF; CDR3 DNA: TGTGCCAGCAGCCCTCAGGGGAACGAGCAGTACTTC
D gene: .; J gene: TRBJ2-4; V gene: TRBV21-1; clone size: .; CDR3 protein: CASTEHRPCSEDF; CDR3 DNA: TGTGCCAGCACCGAACACAGGCCGTGCTCCGAGGACTTC
D gene: TRBD2; J gene: TRBJ2-1; V gene: TRBV7-2; clone size: once; CDR3 protein: CASSLAGSSGAYNEQFF; CDR3 DNA: TGTGCCAGCAGCTTAGCTGGCTCTAGCGGAGCCTACAATGAGCAGTTCTTC
D gene: TRBD2; J gene: TRBJ2-4; V gene: TRBV5-1; clone size: .; CDR3 protein: CASSLGREITKNIQYF; CDR3 DNA: TGCGCCAGCAGCTTGGGGCGGGAGATAACCAAAAACATTCAGTACTTC
D gene: TRBD2; J gene: TRBJ2-1; V gene: TRBV27; clone size: .; CDR3 protein: CASSLPRTSGIFSYNEQFF; CDR3 DNA: TGTGCCAGCAGTTTACCGAGGACTAGCGGGATTTTCTCCTACAATGAGCAGTTCTTC
D gene: .; J gene: TRBJ2-7; V gene: TRBV4-1; clone size: .; CDR3 protein: CASSQLELGFGRLYEQYF; CDR3 DNA: TGCGCCAGCAGCCAACTCGAATTGGGGTTTGGGAGACTCTACGAGCAGTACTTC
D gene: TRBD1; J gene: TRBJ2-1; V gene: TRBV6-5; clone size: once; CDR3 protein: CASSDRGSYNEQFF; CDR3 DNA: TGTGCCAGCAGCGACAGGGGATCCTACAATGAGCAGTTCTTC
D gene: TRBD2; J gene: TRBJ2-1; V gene: TRBV7-8; clone size: .; CDR3 protein: CASSPRLAGDFYNEQFF; CDR3 DNA: TGTGCCAGCAGCCCGCGACTAGCGGGAGATTTCTACAATGAGCAGTTCTTC
D gene: TRBD2; J gene: TRBJ2-7; V gene: TRBV4-1; clone size: .; CDR3 protein: CASSQDWEGSDEQYF; CDR3 DNA: TGCGCCAGCAGCCAGGACTGGGAGGGTAGCGACGAGCAGTACTTC
D gene: .; J gene: TRBJ2-3; V gene: TRBV4-1; clone size: .; CDR3 protein: CASSRTGEITDTQYF; CDR3 DNA: TGCGCCAGCAGCCGCACGGGGGAGATCACAGATACGCAGTATTTT
D gene: .; J gene: TRBJ1-6; V gene: TRBV3-1/TRBV3-2; clone size: .; CDR3 protein: CASSQVLQGKSPLHF; CDR3 DNA: TGTGCCAGCAGCCAAGTTCTACAGGGCAAGTCACCCCTCCACTTT
D gene: .; J gene: TRBJ2-3; V gene: TRBV7-2; clone size: .; CDR3 protein: CASSPYRTQYF; CDR3 DNA: TGTGCCAGCAGCCCCTACCGTACGCAGTATTTT
D gene: .; J gene: TRBJ2-1; V gene: TRBV25-1; clone size: few; CDR3 protein: CASSAITGWAYNEQFF; CDR3 DNA: TGTGCCAGCAGTGCCATAACAGGGTGGGCCTACAATGAGCAGTTCTTC
D gene: TRBD2; J gene: TRBJ2-1; V gene: TRBV5-4; clone size: few; CDR3 protein: CASSLAGGPSNEQFF; CDR3 DNA: TGTGCCAGCAGCTTAGCGGGAGGGCCCTCCAATGAGCAGTTCTTC
D gene: TRBD1; J gene: TRBJ1-6; V gene: TRBV20-1; clone size: few; CDR3 protein: CSASAGTVNSPLHF; CDR3 DNA: TGCAGTGCTAGTGCCGGGACAGTTAATTCACCCCTCCACTTT
D gene: .; J gene: TRBJ1-1; V gene: TRBV6-5; clone size: .; CDR3 protein: CASSYSRGTFNTEAFF; CDR3 DNA: TGTGCCAGCAGTTACTCTAGGGGGACCTTCAACACTGAAGCTTTCTTT
D gene: TRBD1; J gene: TRBJ1-2; V gene: TRBV6-5; clone size: .; CDR3 protein: CASSSSGTGASGYTF; CDR3 DNA: TGTGCCAGCAGTTCGTCCGGGACAGGGGCGAGTGGCTACACCTTC
D gene: TRBD2; J gene: TRBJ2-7; V gene: TRBV19; clone size: once; CDR3 protein: CASSILAGIYEQYF; CDR3 DNA: TGTGCCAGTAGTATCCTAGCGGGAATCTACGAGCAGTACTTC
D gene: TRBD2; J gene: TRBJ2-1; V gene: TRBV2; clone size: .; CDR3 protein: CASRGTSGSYSYNEQFF; CDR3 DNA: TGTGCCAGCAGAGGGACTAGCGGGAGCTACTCCTACAATGAGCAGTTCTTC
D gene: TRBD2; J gene: TRBJ2-1; V gene: TRBV19; clone size: .; CDR3 protein: CASSIQTSGPYNEQFF; CDR3 DNA: TGTGCCAGTAGTATTCAGACTAGCGGACCCTACAATGAGCAGTTCTTC
D gene: .; J gene: TRBJ1-2; V gene: TRBV30; clone size: .; CDR3 protein: CAWSAPEGTTNYGYTF; CDR3 DNA: TGTGCCTGGAGTGCCCCAGAGGGCACAACTAACTATGGCTACACCTTC
D gene: .; J gene: TRBJ1-1; V gene: TRBV10-3; clone size: .; CDR3 protein: CAISGSSGERGERTEAFF; CDR3 DNA: TGTGCCATCAGTGGCTCATCGGGAGAGCGGGGAGAACGGACTGAAGCTTTCTTT
D gene: TRBD2; J gene: TRBJ2-3; V gene: TRBV3-1/TRBV3-2; clone size: .; CDR3 protein: CASSQEPSGTDTQYF; CDR3 DNA: TGTGCCAGCAGCCAAGAACCTAGCGGAACAGATACGCAGTATTTT
D gene: .; J gene: TRBJ1-4; V gene: TRBV2; clone size: .; CDR3 protein: CASTGLNEKLFF; CDR3 DNA: TGTGCCAGCACAGGCTTGAATGAAAAACTGTTTTTT
D gene: TRBD1; J gene: TRBJ1-2; V gene: TRBV10-2; clone size: .; CDR3 protein: CASFDRDSNYGYTF; CDR3 DNA: TGCGCCAGCTTCGACCGGGACAGTAACTATGGCTACACCTTC
D gene: TRBD2; J gene: TRBJ2-5; V gene: TRBV7-2; clone size: .; CDR3 protein: CASRQSGRAQETQYF; CDR3 DNA: TGTGCCAGCAGGCAGAGCGGGAGGGCCCAAGAGACCCAGTACTTC
D gene: .; J gene: TRBJ2-1; V gene: TRBV2; clone size: .; CDR3 protein: CANSRVSLDEQFF; CDR3 DNA: TGTGCCAACTCCAGGGTGTCCCTCGATGAGCAGTTCTTC
D gene: TRBD2; J gene: TRBJ2-3; V gene: TRBV9; clone size: .; CDR3 protein: CASSIGTSGSLDTQYF; CDR3 DNA: TGTGCCAGCAGCATCGGGACTAGCGGGAGTCTTGATACGCAGTATTTT
D gene: .; J gene: TRBJ1-5; V gene: TRBV10-3; clone size: .; CDR3 protein: CAISGGQLGNQPQHF; CDR3 DNA: TGTGCCATCAGTGGCGGACAGTTAGGGAATCAGCCCCAGCATTTT
D gene: .; J gene: TRBJ2-1; V gene: TRBV30; clone size: few; CDR3 protein: CAWSVRGIEQFF; CDR3 DNA: TGTGCCTGGAGTGTTAGGGGAATTGAGCAGTTCTTC
D gene: .; J gene: TRBJ1-4; V gene: TRBV2; clone size: .; CDR3 protein: CASSESAGLKELFF; CDR3 DNA: TGTGCCAGCAGTGAATCGGCGGGCTTGAAGGAACTGTTTTTT